The rows below give T cell receptor beta chains drawn from one sample of a study of identifying expanded T cells in peripheral blood. Repertoires were generated with immunoSEQ multiplex PCR, while TCRdb's copy carries only in-frame clones and drops some. The sample contains tens of thousands of clones, 75% to 90% of which appear only once. The sequenced sample consisted of blood. The receptors originated from a person aged 18-70 years in good health. Both conserved end residues are part of each CDR3. The D gene is left open where the match is weak. A row's size may be missing; if present it is once, few, many or a size class.

d_gene,j_gene,abundance,v_gene,CDR3aa,CDR3nt
TRBD1,TRBJ2-7,once,TRBV4-3,CASSQAQGARDEQYF,TGCGCCAGCAGCCAAGCGCAGGGGGCGCGGGACGAGCAGTACTTC
-,TRBJ1-1,-,TRBV7-2,CASSPRHHTEAFF,TGTGCCAGCAGCCCTAGACACCACACTGAAGCTTTCTTT
TRBD1,TRBJ2-3,-,TRBV9,CASSAGQGDDTQYF,TGTGCCAGCAGCGCCGGACAGGGAGACGACACGCAGTATTTT
TRBD1,TRBJ1-5,-,TRBV5-5,CASSLSPDREYQPQHF,TGTGCCAGCAGCTTGAGCCCCGACAGGGAGTATCAGCCCCAGCATTTT
TRBD1,TRBJ1-4,-,TRBV5-1,CASSPRTGSNEKLFF,TGCGCCAGCAGCCCCCGGACAGGGAGCAATGAAAAACTGTTTTTT
TRBD2,TRBJ2-7,-,TRBV7-9,CASSRATSSSYEQYF,TGTGCCAGCTCAAGAGCGACTAGCAGCTCCTACGAGCAGTACTTC
-,TRBJ1-1,-,TRBV11-2,CASGNVWDMNTEAFF,TGTGCGAGCGGGAATGTGTGGGACATGAACACTGAAGCTTTCTTT
-,TRBJ2-1,-,TRBV5-1,CASSFSPGGNEQFF,TGCGCCAGCAGCTTCTCGCCCGGTGGCAATGAGCAGTTCTTC
-,TRBJ2-5,once,TRBV19,CASSMGAGGLETQYF,TGTGCCAGTAGTATGGGGGCTGGAGGGTTGGAGACCCAGTACTTC
-,TRBJ1-2,once,TRBV11-2,CASSFGTSGYTF,TGTGCCAGCAGCTTCGGGACAAGTGGCTACACCTTC
-,TRBJ1-2,-,TRBV29-1,CSVAPGAINYGYTF,TGCAGCGTTGCCCCAGGGGCAATTAACTATGGCTACACCTTC
-,TRBJ1-1,-,TRBV19,CASSLEGKWTEAFF,TGTGCCAGTAGTCTGGAAGGGAAGTGGACTGAAGCTTTCTTT
-,TRBJ2-3,-,TRBV5-8,CASCIINEDTQYF,TGTGCCAGCTGTATAATCAATGAGGATACGCAGTATTTT
-,TRBJ2-3,-,TRBV5-1,CASSDTDTQYF,TGCGCCAGCAGCGACACAGATACGCAGTATTTT
TRBD2,TRBJ2-1,-,TRBV11-3,CASSYSGRRGSYNEQFF,TGTGCCAGCAGCTATAGCGGGCGAAGAGGGTCCTACAATGAGCAGTTCTTC
-,TRBJ1-5,-,TRBV5-3,CARSQGEGGQPQHF,TGTGCCAGAAGCCAAGGGGAGGGTGGTCAGCCCCAGCATTTT
-,TRBJ1-2,-,TRBV28,CASSSGLSNYGYTF,TGTGCCAGCAGTTCGGGACTTTCCAACTATGGCTACACCTTC
-,TRBJ2-3,-,TRBV6-4,CASSESLGAGTDTQYF,TGTGCCAGCAGTGAAAGCTTGGGAGCCGGCACAGATACGCAGTATTTT
TRBD1,TRBJ2-1,once,TRBV2,CASSRDRLNEQFF,TGTGCCAGCAGTCGGGACAGACTCAATGAGCAGTTCTTC
TRBD1,TRBJ1-4,-,TRBV6-1,CASSGQGAIEKLFF,TGTGCCAGCAGTGGTCAGGGGGCGATTGAAAAACTGTTTTTT
-,TRBJ2-1,-,TRBV9,CASSVAENEQFF,TGTGCCAGCAGCGTAGCGGAAAATGAGCAGTTCTTC
-,TRBJ1-1,once,TRBV2,CASRGRQINTEAFF,TGTGCCAGCAGGGGTAGACAGATAAACACTGAAGCTTTCTTT
TRBD2,TRBJ2-7,-,TRBV6-6,CASSRSPGEGYEQYF,TGTGCCAGCTCGAGAAGTCCGGGGGAGGGCTACGAGCAGTACTTC
TRBD1,TRBJ1-2,-,TRBV7-2,CASSWRDSGYTF,TGTGCCAGCAGCTGGCGGGACAGTGGCTACACCTTC
-,TRBJ2-6,-,TRBV7-9,CASSLVGQPTLFGANVLTF,TGTGCCAGCAGCTTAGTCGGGCAGCCGACCCTTTTCGGGGCCAACGTCCTGACTTTC
TRBD1,TRBJ2-7,-,TRBV9,CASSVGDRVYEQYF,TGTGCCAGCAGCGTAGGGGACAGAGTATACGAGCAGTACTTC
TRBD1,TRBJ2-5,-,TRBV5-1,CASSSRTGVWETQYF,TGTGCCAGCAGCTCTAGGACAGGGGTATGGGAGACCCAGTACTTC
TRBD2,TRBJ2-3,-,TRBV5-1,CASSLNVLAGGTDTQYF,TGCGCCAGCAGCTTGAATGTCCTAGCGGGAGGGACAGATACGCAGTATTTT
TRBD1,TRBJ1-2,few,TRBV5-5,CASSLQGVQSYGYTF,TGTGCCAGCAGCTTACAGGGGGTACAGTCCTATGGCTACACCTTC
TRBD1,TRBJ1-5,-,TRBV6-1,CASSTDRGNQPQHF,TGTGCCAGCAGCACCGACAGGGGAAATCAGCCCCAGCATTTT
TRBD2,TRBJ2-1,-,TRBV14,CASSLGLVSYNEQFF,TGTGCCAGCAGCCTGGGACTAGTTTCCTACAATGAGCAGTTCTTC
-,TRBJ2-3,-,TRBV5-6,CASSLYITNSSTDTQYF,TGTGCCAGCAGCTTGTACATCACAAATTCTAGCACAGATACGCAGTATTTT
-,TRBJ2-1,-,TRBV10-3,CATQGGVYNEQFF,TGTGCCACCCAGGGGGGGGTTTACAATGAGCAGTTCTTC
-,TRBJ2-6,few,TRBV6-6,CASSQEVAGANVLTF,TGTGCCAGCAGTCAGGAGGTAGCTGGGGCCAACGTCCTGACTTTC
-,TRBJ2-3,-,TRBV5-4,CASCIINEDTQYF,TGTGCCAGCTGTATAATCAATGAGGATACGCAGTATTTT
TRBD1,TRBJ2-5,-,TRBV2,CASGASGTGRRETQYF,TGTGCCAGTGGGGCGTCCGGGACAGGGCGGCGAGAGACCCAGTACTTC
-,TRBJ1-5,-,TRBV6-1,CASSERPGDEGQPQHF,TGTGCCAGCAGTGAAAGGCCGGGGGATGAAGGACAGCCCCAGCATTTT
-,TRBJ1-1,-,TRBV6-6,CASSHLPGLRTEAFF,TGTGCCAGCAGTCACCTTCCGGGCTTGCGTACTGAAGCTTTCTTT
TRBD1,TRBJ2-1,-,TRBV6-1,CASSKDRGNNEQFF,TGTGCCAGCAGTAAGGACAGGGGGAACAATGAGCAGTTCTTC
-,TRBJ1-1,-,TRBV6-5,CASSQDRSLVSEAFF,TGTGCCAGCAGTCAAGACAGGAGTTTGGTATCTGAAGCTTTCTTT
-,TRBJ2-1,-,TRBV6-6,CASRSIRNEQFF,TGTGCCAGCAGATCGATCCGTAATGAGCAGTTCTTC
-,TRBJ1-1,-,TRBV5-5,CASSLGGNTEAFF,TGTGCCAGCAGCTTGGGGGGGAACACTGAAGCTTTCTTT
-,TRBJ1-5,-,TRBV14,CASSPGGNQPQHF,TGTGCCAGCAGCCCTGGGGGAAATCAGCCCCAGCATTTT
-,TRBJ1-3,-,TRBV9,CASSTDLGPGNTIYF,TGTGCCAGCTCAACCGATTTGGGCCCTGGAAACACCATATATTTT
-,TRBJ1-1,-,TRBV4-3,CASSQDWQNTEAFF,TGCGCCAGCAGCCAAGATTGGCAGAACACTGAAGCTTTCTTT
-,TRBJ1-1,-,TRBV29-1,CSVVRATEAFF,TGCAGCGTTGTTAGGGCTACTGAAGCTTTCTTT
-,TRBJ2-1,-,TRBV2,CASSEGLTRNEQFF,TGTGCCAGCAGCGAGGGACTCACCCGCAATGAGCAGTTCTTC
-,TRBJ2-6,-,TRBV7-2,CASNNRGASGANVLTF,TGTGCCAGCAACAACAGAGGGGCGTCTGGGGCCAACGTCCTGACTTTC
-,TRBJ2-5,-,TRBV9,CASSVASSGGPVQETQYF,TGTGCCAGCAGCGTAGCATCGTCGGGCGGGCCAGTCCAAGAGACCCAGTACTTC
-,TRBJ2-5,-,TRBV12-5,CASGLVLVGNQETQYF,TGTGCTAGTGGTTTGGTACTAGTCGGGAACCAAGAGACCCAGTACTTC
TRBD1,TRBJ2-1,-,TRBV19,CASSIWGQGDNEQFF,TGTGCCAGTAGTATTTGGGGACAGGGGGACAATGAGCAGTTCTTC
TRBD1,TRBJ2-1,-,TRBV27,CASSLRGQEQFF,TGTGCCAGCAGTTTACGGGGACAGGAGCAGTTCTTC
-,TRBJ2-7,-,TRBV27,CASSPKGGGSGDSYEQYF,TGTGCCAGCAGTCCCAAAGGCGGAGGGTCAGGAGATTCCTACGAGCAGTACTTC
TRBD2,TRBJ2-7,-,TRBV15,CATSRGTSGSYEQYF,TGTGCCACCAGCAGAGGGACTAGCGGTTCCTACGAGCAGTACTTC
TRBD1,TRBJ2-7,-,TRBV29-1,CSVGGAGTGSLEQYF,TGCAGCGTTGGTGGGGCCGGGACAGGTTCCCTCGAGCAGTACTTC